The 20 T cell receptor beta chains given below trace back to one sample, sequenced in a study of cytomegalovirus exposure and HLA in healthy donors (dated by TCRdb to the late 2010s). Libraries were prepared through the immunoSEQ multiplex PCR assay. A mixture of 60 forward primers for TCR Vbeta segments and 13 reverse primers for TCR Jbeta segments was used in the multiplex PCR. TCRdb took over this immuneACCESS table, retaining in-frame rearrangements with V and J assigned. Such tables are incomplete; in checked studies, under half of the missing clones stem from an unresolved V gene, and the remainder is unexplained. Present in this sample are over 45,000 clones, around 78% of which were seen just once. The ten largest clones take up approximately 1.3% of the sample. Sequencing was done on a sample of PBMCs. The origin of the receptors is a female donor in good health and CMV-seronegative.

This clone has only one observation. The chain recombines TRBV6-5 with TRBJ1-2, with a possible D match to TRBD1 (6 bases). The V end was cut by 0 bases, the J end by 0 bases, with 8 bases between. CDR3 size: 15 residues. CDR1 and CDR2 from the germline V gene are MNHEY and SVGAGI. CDR3 sequence reads: CASSYSWGPNYGYTF. CDR3 coding DNA: TGTGCCAGCAGTTACTCCTGGGGGCCTAACTATGGCTACACCTTC.

The chain employs TRBV6-5 and TRBJ1-1; a weak D match, TRBD1 (6 bases). CDR1 and CDR2 (germline): MNHEY, SVGAGI. The CDR3 is 16 residues long. V shed 0 bases and J shed 1 base, with 12 bases lying between them. CDR3 DNA sequence: TGTGCCAGCAGTTACTCGATACAGGGACCGAACACTGAAGCTTTCTTT. Protein: CASSYSIQGPNTEAFF.

This chain joins TRBV11-2 and TRBJ2-7; 10 bases match TRBD2. Trimming removed 2 bases from V and 6 bases from J; junction bases left unmatched: 7. This CDR3 has 15 amino acids. The germline gives CDR1 SGHAT, CDR2 FQNNGV. The CDR3 bases are TGTGCCAGCAGCTTAAGCCCAGCGGGAGGGGGCGAGCAGTACTTC. Its translation is CASSLSPAGGGEQYF.

This clone was counted between two and nine times. CDR3 protein: CASSRDYPDTDTQYF. The DNA for the CDR3 is TGTGCCAGCAGTAGGGACTACCCAGACACAGATACGCAGTATTTT. V gene TRBV6-5 combines with J gene TRBJ2-3; 7 nucleotides align to TRBD2. Trimming cost V 5 bases and J 2 bases; bases outside gene matches: 7. CDR3 length equals 15 residues. Germline V gene lookup returns CDR1 MNHEY and CDR2 SVGAGI.

CDR3 region: CASSDSTGADTQYF. Written as DNA, the CDR3 is TGTGCCAGCAGTGACTCGACAGGGGCAGATACGCAGTATTTT. The rearrangement uses TRBV6-4 and TRBJ2-3; 8 bases are a match to TRBD1. This CDR3 has 14 amino acids. Germline CDR1 is MRHNA and CDR2 is SNTAGT. Trimming removed 0 bases from V and 4 bases from J; junction bases left unmatched: 0.

The table lists this clone with a count of one. The CDR3 is CASSPSAGGNQPQHF. The CDR3, as DNA: TGTGCCAGCTCACCCTCCGCGGGGGGCAATCAGCCCCAGCATTTT. The genes are TRBV18 and TRBJ1-5; TRBD1 might be the D (5 bases). The CDR3 loop spans 15 amino acids. Between the trimmed V and J ends, which lost 3 bases and 2 bases, there was a span of 11 bases. The V gene's germline CDR1 is KGHSH and CDR2 LQKENI.

V usage is TRBV19 and J usage is TRBJ1-5, with a tentative D call TRBD1 (5 bases). CDR3 length: 16 amino acids. In germline, CDR1 is LNHDA, CDR2 SQIVND (reference sequence). V was shortened by 3 bases and J by 0 bases, with 12 bases between the two germline ends. The CDR3 here is CASSIQGIYSNQPQHF. The CDR3 bases are TGTGCCAGTAGTATCCAGGGTATCTATAGCAATCAGCCCCAGCATTTT.

The chain is built from TRBV9 and TRBJ2-3; 7 bases fit TRBD2. Trimming removed 3 bases from V and 0 bases from J; junction bases left unmatched: 10. CDR3 length: 17 residues. The V gene's germline CDR1 is SGDLS and CDR2 YYNGEE. The CDR3 region is CASSAQGGRGSTDTQYF. In DNA, the CDR3 is TGTGCCAGCAGCGCCCAAGGCGGGCGGGGGAGCACAGATACGCAGTATTTT.

The rearrangement joins TRBV5-1 to TRBJ1-1, with 7 nucleotides matching TRBD1. The CDR3 runs to 14 residues. Trimming at V came to 2 bases and at J to 5 bases, leaving 6 bases not matched to a gene. Germline CDR1 reads SGHRS; CDR2 reads YFSETQ. CDR3 DNA sequence: TGCGCCAGCAGCTTACGACCAGGGGGAACTGAAGCTTTCTTT. Translating it yields CASSLRPGGTEAFF.

V usage is TRBV19 and J usage is TRBJ1-2; 9 bases align to TRBD1. Germline assignment: CDR1 LNHDA and CDR2 SQIVND (reference sequence). The CDR3 loop spans 15 amino acids. V lost 4 bases to trimming and J lost 5 bases; unmatched junction nucleotides: 8. In DNA form, the CDR3 reads TGTGCCAGTAGTACCCCGGACAGGGGCGGATATGGCTACACCTTC. As protein: CASSTPDRGGYGYTF.

The rearrangement joins TRBV5-4 to TRBJ2-7, with 9 bases aligning to TRBD1. This CDR3 spans 15 amino acids. With 0 bases clipped from V and 1 base from J, the junction kept 2 bases outside the gene matches. CDR1 and CDR2 from the germline V gene are SGHNT and YYREEE (reference sequence). CDR3 nucleotide sequence: TGTGCCAGCAGCTTGGGGGACAGGGAGTCCTACGAGCAGTACTTC. This translates into CASSLGDRESYEQYF.

The chain combines TRBV28 with TRBJ1-1; 8 bases are shared with TRBD1. CDR3 length: 15 amino acids. V trimming: 6 bases; J trimming: 5 bases; junction bases outside the gene matches: 11. The germline gives CDR1 MDHEN, CDR2 SYDVKM. CDR3 in DNA: TGTGCCAGCAGCCTAAACCAGGGGGCGGGAACTGAAGCTTTCTTT. It specifies CASSLNQGAGTEAFF. Full variable domain (remainder filled in from reference TRBV28 and TRBJ1-1): DVKVTQSSRYLVKRTGEKVFLECVQDMDHENMFWYRQDPGLGLRLIYFSYDVKMKEKGDIPEGYSVSREKKERFSLILESASTNQTSMYLCASSLNQGAGTEAFFGQGTRLTVV.

This rearrangement joins TRBV7-2 to TRBJ2-3, with 14 nucleotides matching TRBD2. Germline V lookup: CDR1 SGHTA, CDR2 FQGNSA. After removal of 3 bases from V and 2 bases from J, the junction contained 10 bases not matched to a gene. The CDR3 runs 19 residues. CDR3 protein: CASSLGLAGVPPHTDTQYF. For the CDR3, the DNA is TGTGCCAGCAGCTTGGGACTAGCGGGGGTTCCCCCTCACACAGATACGCAGTATTTT.

This clone was recorded once. The J gene is TRBJ2-3, the V gene TRBV7-3; TRBD2 matches 9 bases. Looked up from germline, CDR1 is SGHTA and CDR2 is FQGTGA. V lost 2 bases and J lost 7; bases outside the gene matches: 7. The CDR3 contains 15 residues. CDR3 region: CASSLGAGGGYTQYF. DNA for the CDR3: TGTGCCAGCAGCTTAGGAGCGGGGGGCGGGTATACGCAGTATTTT.

The chain is built from TRBV18 and TRBJ1-5; D remains ambiguous. Trimming took 6 bases from V and 0 from J, leaving 12 bases between them. There are 15 residues in the CDR3. Germline CDR1 reads KGHSH; CDR2 reads LQKENI. The CDR3 region is CASSDAGSSNQPQHF. The CDR3 coding sequence is TGTGCCAGCTCGGATGCGGGGAGTAGCAATCAGCCCCAGCATTTT.

As for this clone: Compared with germline, one end of the junction differs, possibly owing to a read error. V usage is TRBV7-7 and J usage is TRBJ2-5; 10 bases line up with TRBD1. The CDR3 is 15 amino acids. CDR1 and CDR2 from the germline V gene are SSHAT and FNYEAQ (reference sequence). The DNA of the CDR3 is TGTGCTAGCAGCCCGGGACAGGGGAGGGTCGCGACCCAGTACTTC. Translating it yields CASSPGQGRVATQYF.

This clone came up a few times. The V and J genes are TRBV25-1 and TRBJ1-3; D is ambiguous. The V and J ends lost 2 bases and 0 bases respectively, with 14 bases between them. The CDR3 totals 17 residues. From germline, CDR1 is MGHDK and CDR2 SYGVNS. CDR3 protein: CASSELGLKYSGNTIYF. In DNA, the CDR3 is TGTGCCAGCAGTGAACTGGGCTTAAAATACTCTGGAAACACCATATATTTT.

The chain is built from TRBV4-2 and TRBJ2-5, with 11 bases matching TRBD2. Germline CDR1 reads LGHNA; CDR2 reads YNFKEQ. There are 20 residues in the CDR3. V shed 2 bases and J 1 base; nucleotides not matched to a gene: 15. The CDR3: CASSQTSSGGTLGPQETQYF. The DNA for the CDR3 is TGTGCCAGCAGCCAAACCTCTAGCGGGGGGACCTTGGGGCCCCAAGAGACCCAGTACTTC.

The chain employs TRBV5-1 and TRBJ2-5, with D maybe TRBD1 (8 bases). The J call is uncertain, as TRBJ2-7 better fits the DNA end. The CDR3 has 15 amino acids. The V gene's germline CDR1 is SGHRS and CDR2 YFSETQ. The CDR3 nucleotides read TGCGCCAGCAGCTTCACAGGGGGGGACTCCTACGAGCAGTACTTC. It yields the protein CASSFTGGDSYEQYF.

The chain couples TRBV5-1 to TRBJ2-3; 7 bases match TRBD2. The ends lost 0 bases at V and 2 bases at J; junction bases unmatched: 6. Germline V gives CDR1 SGHRS, CDR2 YFSETQ. This CDR3 comprises 16 residues. The CDR3 is CASSLVSGAFTDTQYF. CDR3 nucleotide sequence: TGCGCCAGCAGCTTGGTCAGCGGGGCCTTCACAGATACGCAGTATTTT.